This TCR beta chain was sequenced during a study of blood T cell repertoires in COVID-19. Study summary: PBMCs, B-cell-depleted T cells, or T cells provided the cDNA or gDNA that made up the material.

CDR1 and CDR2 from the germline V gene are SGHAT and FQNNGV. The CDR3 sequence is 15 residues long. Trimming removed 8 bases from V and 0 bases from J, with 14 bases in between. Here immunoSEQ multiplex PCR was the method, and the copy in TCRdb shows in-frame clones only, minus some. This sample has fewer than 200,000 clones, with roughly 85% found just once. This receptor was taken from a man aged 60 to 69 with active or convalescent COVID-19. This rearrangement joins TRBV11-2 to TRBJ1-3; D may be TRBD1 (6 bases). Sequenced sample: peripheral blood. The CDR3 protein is CASGRQAYSGNTIYF. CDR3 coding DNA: TGTGCCAGCGGTCGACAGGCCTACTCTGGAAACACCATATATTTT.